This T cell receptor beta chain originates from a study of blood T cells in healthy people across ages. Primers used in a second PCR of roughly 7 to 12 cycles were a sample-barcoded 5' primer and a J-beta primer mix. A single record per CDR3 protein comes from TCRdb applying MiXCR to the 5' RACE reads. The sample shows about 780,000 distinct CDR3 sequences, more than 35% of them seen only once. Trimming stripped 4 bases from V and 2 bases from J, with 20 bases between. In germline, CDR1 is MNHNY, CDR2 SVGAGI (reference sequence). The length of the CDR3 is 17 residues. The receptor's source is a man at least 80 years old in good health. The specimen sequenced was blood. The V call is TRBV6-6, the J call TRBJ1-2; tentative D call: TRBD1 (6 bases). The CDR3 nucleotides read TGTGCCAGCAGTTCCCTACGCTGGGAGGGGGGGAACTATGGCTACACCTTC. It specifies CASSSLRWEGGNYGYTF.